The TCR beta chain described here comes from a study of T cell clusters in autoimmune cytopenias. Study-level results: A dominant lymphoma-associated repertoire apparently masked the cluster-lack signature in secondary cytopenia versus chronic lymphocytic leukemia.

TRB was amplified by touch-down multiplex PCR, primer pools A and B combined. From its re-call of the multiplex PCR reads, TCRdb lists each CDR3 protein once, without DNA. This listing includes about 5,000 distinct CDR3 sequences. Each sample's input was 250 ng genomic DNA, 30,000 to 45,000 genome equivalents. As to this clonotype: Its specificity is unknown.

Germline V gene sequence: CDR1 LNHNV, CDR2 YYDKDF (reference sequence). This CDR3 region has 12 residues. The same data also went into a second study, on T cell repertoires in aging, cancer and after chemotherapy. As that report states: Repeat sampling of healthy donors over several months to years showed clear clonal overlap. The whole study produced a dataset of roughly 8.8 million TCR reads.

Specimen: peripheral blood. The source is a human donor in good health. V and J are TRBV15 and TRBJ1-1. Here the CDR3 reads CATSWWDTEAFF. The full variable domain, its missing parts supplied by reference TRBV15 and TRBJ1-1, is DAMVIQNPRYQVTQFGKPVTLSCSQTLNHNVMYWYQQKSSQAPKLLFHYYDKDFNNEADTPDNFQSRRPNTSFCFLDIRSPGLGDTAMYLCATSWWDTEAFFGQGTRLTVV.